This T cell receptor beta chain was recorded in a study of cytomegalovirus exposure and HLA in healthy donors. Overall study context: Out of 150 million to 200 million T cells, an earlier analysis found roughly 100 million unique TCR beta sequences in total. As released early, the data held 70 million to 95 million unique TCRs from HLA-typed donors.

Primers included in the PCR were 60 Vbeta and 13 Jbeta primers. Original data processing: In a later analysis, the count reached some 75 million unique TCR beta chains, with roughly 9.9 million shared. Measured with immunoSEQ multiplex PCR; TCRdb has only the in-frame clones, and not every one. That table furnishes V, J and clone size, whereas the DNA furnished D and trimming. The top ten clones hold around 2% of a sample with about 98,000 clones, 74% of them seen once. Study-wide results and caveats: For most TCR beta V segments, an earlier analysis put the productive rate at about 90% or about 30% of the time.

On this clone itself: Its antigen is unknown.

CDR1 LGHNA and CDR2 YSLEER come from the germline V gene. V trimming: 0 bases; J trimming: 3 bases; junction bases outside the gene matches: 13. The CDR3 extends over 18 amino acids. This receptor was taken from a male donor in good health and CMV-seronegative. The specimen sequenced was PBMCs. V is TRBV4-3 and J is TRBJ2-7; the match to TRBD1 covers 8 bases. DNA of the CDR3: TGCGCCAGCAGCCAAGATCGGGGTCAGGTCACAGGGGGCTACGAGCAGTACTTC. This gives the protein CASSQDRGQVTGGYEQYF.